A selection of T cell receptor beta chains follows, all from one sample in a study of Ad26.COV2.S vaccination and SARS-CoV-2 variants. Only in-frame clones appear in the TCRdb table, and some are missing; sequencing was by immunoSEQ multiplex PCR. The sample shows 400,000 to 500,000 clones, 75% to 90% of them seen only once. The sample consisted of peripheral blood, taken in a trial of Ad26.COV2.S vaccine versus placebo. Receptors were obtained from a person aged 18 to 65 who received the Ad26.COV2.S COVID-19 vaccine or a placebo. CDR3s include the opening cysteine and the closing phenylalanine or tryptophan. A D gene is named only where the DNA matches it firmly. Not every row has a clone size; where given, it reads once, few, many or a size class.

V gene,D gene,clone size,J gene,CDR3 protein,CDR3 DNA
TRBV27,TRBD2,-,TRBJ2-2,CASSLLAVLNTGELFF,TGTGCCAGCAGCCTGCTAGCGGTATTAAACACCGGGGAGCTGTTTTTT
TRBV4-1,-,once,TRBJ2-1,CASSPLTANNEQFF,TGCGCCAGCAGCCCGCTGACTGCCAACAATGAGCAGTTCTTC
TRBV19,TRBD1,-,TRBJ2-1,CASAPQGGSYNEQFF,TGTGCCAGTGCACCACAGGGGGGCTCCTACAATGAGCAGTTCTTC
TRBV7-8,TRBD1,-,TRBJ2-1,CASSYLNRGINEQFF,TGTGCCAGCAGCTATTTAAACAGGGGGATCAATGAGCAGTTCTTC
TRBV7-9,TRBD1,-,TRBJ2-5,CASSSPRGLGSQETQYF,TGTGCCAGCAGCTCCCCCAGGGGGCTTGGGAGTCAAGAGACCCAGTACTTC
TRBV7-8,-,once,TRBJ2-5,CASSLNGRMLPTQYF,TGTGCCAGCAGCTTAAACGGACGGATGCTACCTACCCAGTACTTC
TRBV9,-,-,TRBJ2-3,CASSRFSVVSDTQYF,TGTGCCAGCAGCAGGTTTAGCGTAGTCTCAGATACGCAGTATTTT
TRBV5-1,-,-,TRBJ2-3,CASSSHRSSPGSPDTQYF,TGCGCCAGCAGCTCCCACCGTTCGAGCCCGGGAAGCCCAGATACGCAGTATTTT
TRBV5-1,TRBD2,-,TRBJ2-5,CASSAGLLSGGLQETQYF,TGCGCCAGCAGCGCCGGGTTGTTGAGCGGGGGCCTCCAAGAGACCCAGTACTTC
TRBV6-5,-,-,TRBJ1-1,CASLLRPEAFF,TGTGCCAGCCTCCTGCGACCCGAAGCTTTCTTT